Below, 7 T cell receptor beta chains from the same sample are listed, as sequenced in a study of blood T cell repertoires in COVID-19. The assay was immunoSEQ multiplex PCR, and TCRdb's table has in-frame clones only and misses some. The data show 100,000 or so clones, approximately 86% seen once. Sequencing used peripheral blood. These receptors originate from a man aged 45-65 years with active or convalescent COVID-19.

This clone has only one observation. The genes are TRBV25-1 and TRBJ2-3, with 7 bases aligning to TRBD2. The CDR3 covers 15 residues. The germline V gene encodes CDR1 MGHDK and CDR2 SYGVNS. After removal of 6 bases from V and 5 bases from J, the junction contained 11 bases not matched to a gene. The CDR3 sequence is CASSPDWPSGDTQYF. The CDR3 region has the DNA TGTGCCAGCAGCCCGGACTGGCCTAGCGGAGATACGCAGTATTTT.

The chain recombines TRBV7-9 with TRBJ2-1, with 7 bases matching TRBD2. This CDR3 is built from 14 residues. Germline V gives CDR1 SEHNR, CDR2 FQNEAQ (reference sequence). J gave up 8 bases and V 7 bases, and 11 bases lay outside the gene matches. CDR3 coding DNA: TGTGCCAGCACACTCCGCGGGAGTGGCCATGAGCAGTTCTTC. Amino acids: CASTLRGSGHEQFF.

This sequence joins TRBV24-1 and TRBJ1-2; D remains unclear. V lost 1 base, J lost 2 bases, and 7 bases lay in between. The CDR3 runs 14 residues. Germline V gene lookup returns CDR1 KGHDR and CDR2 SFDVKD. The CDR3 is CATSDLRENYGYTF. As DNA, the CDR3 is TGTGCCACCAGTGATTTACGGGAGAACTATGGCTACACCTTC.

The chain carries TRBV10-2 and TRBJ1-1, with 7 bases fitting TRBD1. The J segment lost 2 bases and the V segment lost 3 bases, leaving 9 bases of the junction unmatched. The CDR3 totals 16 residues. The germline V gene encodes CDR1 WSHSY and CDR2 SAAADI. The CDR3 DNA reads TGCGCCAGCAGTGAAATCGAGGCAGGGGGAAACACTGAAGCTTTCTTT. As protein: CASSEIEAGGNTEAFF.

This clone occurred once. CDR3 sequence: CASSEELARETQYF. The CDR3 bases are TGTGCCAGCAGTGAGGAACTGGCGAGGGAGACCCAGTACTTC. The chain combines TRBV25-1 with TRBJ2-5; unclear D gene. This CDR3 region has 14 residues. V was trimmed by 3 bases and J by 5 bases, leaving 13 bases between them. Germline V CDR1 and CDR2: MGHDK, SYGVNS.

The rearrangement joins TRBV7-2 to TRBJ2-1, with D perhaps TRBD2 (5 bases). From germline, CDR1 is SGHTA and CDR2 FQGNSA. V gave up 3 bases and J gave up 11 bases, with 11 bases separating them. There are 12 residues in the CDR3. CDR3 DNA sequence: TGTGCCAGCAGCTTTGAGGGAGTAAAGCAGTTCTTC. Its translation is CASSFEGVKQFF.

V usage is TRBV28 and J usage is TRBJ1-6, with D unclear. V lost 1 base, J lost 7 bases, and 14 bases lay in between. This CDR3 spans 16 amino acids. Per germline, CDR1 MDHEN and CDR2 SYDVKM. The CDR3 DNA reads as TGTGCCAGCAGTTTATCTACACGGGGTTACAATTCACCCCTCCACTTT. Amino acid sequence: CASSLSTRGYNSPLHF.